The 15 T cell receptor beta chains given below trace back to one sample, sequenced in a study of blood T cells in healthy people across ages. Primed by a sample-barcoded 5' primer and a J-beta primer mix, a second PCR proceeded for about 7 to 11 cycles. TCRdb used MiXCR to reprocess the 5' RACE reads, holding one entry per CDR3 protein. The sample contains about 1.6 million distinct CDR3 sequences, about 31% of which appear only once. The material sequenced was blood. Receptors were obtained from a woman under 40 in good health.

This clonotype was recorded once. The rearrangement links TRBV28 to TRBJ2-1; 12 nucleotides match TRBD2. The CDR3 has 16 residues. From germline, CDR1 is MDHEN and CDR2 SYDVKM. V lost 3 bases to trimming and J lost 9 bases; unmatched junction nucleotides: 9. The CDR3 DNA reads TGTGCCAGCAGTTTGGGTCTAGCGGGAGGGACTGGTGAGCAGTTCTTC. Its protein product is CASSLGLAGGTGEQFF.

There are a few counts of this clonotype. This sequence joins TRBV28 and TRBJ2-1; D is unresolved. V lost 4 bases and J lost 11, with 18 bases in between. Germline lookup yields CDR1 MDHEN and CDR2 SYDVKM. This CDR3 spans 14 amino acids. The CDR3 nucleotides are TGTGCCAGCAGTTCCCCCCGCGGTAGGTCTAAGCAGTTCTTC. It specifies CASSSPRGRSKQFF.

This clonotype showed up many times. The rearrangement joins TRBV18 to TRBJ2-5; 7 positions match TRBD1. This CDR3 has 14 amino acids. V gave up 0 bases and J gave up 4 bases; unmatched junction bases: 2. CDR1 is KGHSH and CDR2 is LQKENI in the germline V gene. The CDR3 reads CASSPPTGRETQYF. The CDR3 DNA reads TGTGCCAGCTCACCACCGACAGGGAGAGAGACCCAGTACTTC.

This clonotype was counted a few times. The gene calls are TRBV20-1 and TRBJ2-3, with 8 bases that match TRBD1. With 0 bases clipped from V and 7 bases from J, the junction kept 6 bases outside the gene matches. The CDR3 covers 14 residues. Germline CDR1 reads DFQATT; CDR2 reads SNEGSKA (reference sequence). The CDR3 DNA reads as TGCAGTGCTAGAGACACATGGACAGGGCATACGCAGTATTTT. Encoded protein: CSARDTWTGHTQYF.

The J gene is TRBJ1-4, the V gene TRBV12-3 or TRBV12-4; D gene uncertain. V was pared by 0 bases and J by 7 bases, with 12 bases between. The CDR3 runs 15 residues. The CDR3 sequence: CASSLAGSIGEKLFF. CDR3 in DNA: TGTGCCAGCAGTTTAGCAGGCAGCATCGGTGAAAAACTGTTTTTT.

This clonotype was recorded only once. One base away lies a much larger clone, so this may be a sequencing read error. The chain couples TRBV5-6 to TRBJ2-7; 11 bases align to TRBD2. Germline loops: CDR1 SGHDT, CDR2 YYEEEE. The CDR3 totals 14 residues. CDR3 region: CAGSQLAGAYEQYF. The CDR3 region has the DNA TGTGCCGGCAGCCAACTAGCGGGGGCCTACGAGCAGTACTTC.

The table lists this clonotype with a few counts. A junction boundary mismatches the germline segment, possibly from a read error. This chain uses TRBV9 with TRBJ2-1, with 9 bases fitting TRBD2. CDR1 is SGDLS, CDR2 YYNGEE, per germline. The CDR3 extends over 15 amino acids. The CDR3 nucleotides read TGTGCCAGCAGCGTAGCGGGGACTAGCAACAATGAGCCGTTCTTC. It codes for CASSVAGTSNNEPFF.

This clonotype was picked up many times. The chain uses TRBV25-1 and TRBJ2-7; 9 nucleotides line up with TRBD2. This CDR3 has 16 residues. The ends lost 3 bases at V and 3 bases at J; junction bases unmatched: 9. CDR1 and CDR2 (germline): MGHDK, SYGVNS. The CDR3 nucleotides read TGTGCCAGCAGTGATATCACGAGCGGGAGGCTCTACGAGCAGTACTTC. Encoded protein: CASSDITSGRLYEQYF.

This clonotype was recorded at least ten times. The genes are TRBV20-1 and TRBJ1-1, with 7 bases aligning to TRBD1. CDR1 DFQATT and CDR2 SNEGSKA come from the germline V gene (reference sequence). V gave up 6 bases and J gave up 7 bases; unmatched junction bases: 17. CDR3 length: 15 amino acids. For the CDR3, the DNA is TGCAGTGCCAGGGGCGCACCGACAGGGACCCATGAAGCTTTCTTT. Amino acid sequence: CSARGAPTGTHEAFF.

The V call is TRBV9, the J call TRBJ1-4; 8 bases agree with TRBD1. The CDR3 has 16 residues. Germline CDR1 SGDLS, CDR2 YYNGEE. V trimming: 7 bases; J trimming: 5 bases; junction bases outside the gene matches: 13. CDR3 DNA sequence: TGTGCCAGCGGTGAGGGGACGACAGGGGTGAATGAAAAACTGTTTTTT. This translates into CASGEGTTGVNEKLFF.

This clonotype has ten or more counts. The CDR3 is CSARAERENLFEQFF. The CDR3 region has the DNA TGCAGTGCTAGAGCCGAGCGGGAGAATTTGTTTGAGCAGTTCTTC. This rearrangement joins TRBV20-1 to TRBJ2-1, with TRBD2 matching 8 bases. The CDR3 runs to 15 residues. Germline values: CDR1 DFQATT, CDR2 SNEGSKA (reference sequence). V dropped 1 base and J dropped 9; count of bases not matched to a gene: 11.

The table lists this clonotype with a few counts. The V call is TRBV30, the J call TRBJ2-7; TRBD2 is a possible D gene (6 bases). Germline CDR1 is GTSNPN and CDR2 is SVGIG (reference sequence). The CDR3 is made up of 14 amino acids. The V end was cut by 2 bases, the J end by 3 bases, with 14 bases between. Here the CDR3 DNA reads TGTGCCTGGAGTAGAGGCGGGGTAAGCTACGAGCAGTACTTC. This translates into CAWSRGGVSYEQYF.

The genes are TRBV5-1 and TRBJ2-1; D perhaps matches TRBD2 (5 bases). V was clipped by 0 bases and J by 4 bases, with 14 bases between them. Germline CDR1 is SGHRS and CDR2 is YFSETQ. The CDR3 is made up of 16 amino acids. CDR3: CASSLAESGIYNEQFF. The CDR3, as DNA: TGCGCCAGCAGCTTGGCCGAGTCCGGGATTTACAATGAGCAGTTCTTC.

CDR3 nucleotides: TGTGCCAGCAGTGCGGTCGGACGCAATCAGCCCCAGCATTTT. It codes for CASSAVGRNQPQHF. The J gene is TRBJ1-5, the V gene TRBV2, with D hard to call. V was cut by 4 bases and J by 2 bases, with 9 bases left in between. The V gene's germline CDR1 is SNHLY and CDR2 FYNNEI. The CDR3 covers 14 residues.

This clonotype was seen a handful of times. This chain joins TRBV12-3 or TRBV12-4 and TRBJ1-5; D gene uncertain. V was trimmed by 1 base and J by 0 bases, leaving 7 bases between them. The CDR3 has 15 residues. CDR3 residues: CASSLDGASNQPQHF. CDR3 in DNA: TGTGCCAGCAGTTTAGACGGAGCTAGCAATCAGCCCCAGCATTTT.